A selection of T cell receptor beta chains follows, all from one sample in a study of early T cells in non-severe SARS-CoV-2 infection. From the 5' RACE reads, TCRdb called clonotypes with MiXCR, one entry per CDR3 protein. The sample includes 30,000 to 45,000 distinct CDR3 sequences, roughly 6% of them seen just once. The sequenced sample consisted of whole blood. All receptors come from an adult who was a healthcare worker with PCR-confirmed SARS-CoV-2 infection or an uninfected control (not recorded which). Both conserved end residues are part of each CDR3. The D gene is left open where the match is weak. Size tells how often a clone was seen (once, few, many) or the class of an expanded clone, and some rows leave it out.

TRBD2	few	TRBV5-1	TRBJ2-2	CASSALAGAAGELFF	TGCGCCAGCAGCGCCCTAGCGGGAGCGGCCGGGGAGCTGTTTTTT
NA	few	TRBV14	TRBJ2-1	CASSQDRSINEQFF	TGTGCCAGCAGCCAAGATCGGTCAATCAATGAGCAGTTCTTC
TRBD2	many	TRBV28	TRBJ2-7	CASTRAGTVNEQYF	TGTGCCAGCACAAGAGCGGGAACGGTCAACGAGCAGTACTTC
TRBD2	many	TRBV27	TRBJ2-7	CASSLTSGTHYEQYF	TGTGCCAGCAGTTTAACTAGCGGGACCCACTACGAGCAGTACTTC
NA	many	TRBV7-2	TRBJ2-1	CASSSGGPGNEQFF	TGTGCCAGCAGCTCCGGGGGGCCGGGGAATGAGCAGTTCTTC
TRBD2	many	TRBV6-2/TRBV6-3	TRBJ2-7	CASTDPSGRGIEQYF	TGTGCCAGCACCGATCCTAGCGGGAGAGGCATCGAGCAGTACTTC
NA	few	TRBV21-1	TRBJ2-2	CAARTLGTGELFF	TGTGCCGCACGGACATTAGGGACCGGGGAGCTGTTTTTT
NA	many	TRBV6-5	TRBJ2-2	CASSYSPEGRPIYTGELFF	TGTGCCAGCAGTTACTCCCCCGAGGGACGACCGATTTACACCGGGGAGCTGTTTTTT
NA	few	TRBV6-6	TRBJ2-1	CASTIRDYNEQFF	TGTGCCAGCACCATACGGGACTACAATGAGCAGTTCTTC
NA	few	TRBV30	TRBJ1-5	CAWTAHNQPQHF	TGTGCCTGGACAGCACACAATCAGCCCCAGCATTTT
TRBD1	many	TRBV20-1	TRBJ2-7	CSANRGTSSYEQYF	TGCAGTGCTAACAGGGGCACGAGCTCCTACGAGCAGTACTTC
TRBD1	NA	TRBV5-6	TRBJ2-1	CASSLGDRSYNEQFF	TGTGCCAGCAGCTTGGGGGACAGATCCTACAATGAGCAGTTCTTC
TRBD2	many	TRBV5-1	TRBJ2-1	CASSPSGRAKDEQFF	TGCGCCAGCAGCCCAAGCGGGAGGGCCAAGGATGAGCAGTTCTTC
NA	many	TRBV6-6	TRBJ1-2	CASSFTANYGYTF	TGTGCCAGCAGTTTTACAGCTAACTATGGCTACACCTTC
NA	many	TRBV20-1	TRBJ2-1	CSASRDLILGNEQFF	TGCAGTGCTAGTCGGGACTTAATTTTGGGCAATGAGCAGTTCTTC
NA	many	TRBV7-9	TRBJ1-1	CASRSTGLAEAFF	TGTGCCAGCAGATCTACAGGGTTGGCTGAAGCTTTCTTT
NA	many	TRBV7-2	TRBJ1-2	CASSWRTENYGYTF	TGTGCCAGCAGCTGGCGGACGGAGAACTATGGCTACACCTTC
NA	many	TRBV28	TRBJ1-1	CASSPRQEWTEAFF	TGTGCCAGCAGCCCTAGACAGGAGTGGACTGAAGCTTTCTTT
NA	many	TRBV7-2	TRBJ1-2	CASSTRRQGGYTF	TGTGCCAGCAGCACCCGACGGCAAGGAGGCTACACCTTC
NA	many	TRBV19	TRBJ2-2	CASRPGWETGELFF	TGTGCCAGTAGACCAGGGTGGGAGACCGGGGAGCTGTTTTTT
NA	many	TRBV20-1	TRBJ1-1	CSARFGDTEAFF	TGCAGTGCTAGGTTCGGGGATACTGAAGCTTTCTTT
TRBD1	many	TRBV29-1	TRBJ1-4	CSVVQGAETNEKLFF	TGCAGCGTTGTACAGGGGGCGGAAACTAATGAAAAACTGTTTTTT
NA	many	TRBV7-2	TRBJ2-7	CASSLVRAAEQYF	TGTGCCAGCAGCTTAGTGCGGGCCGCCGAGCAGTACTTC
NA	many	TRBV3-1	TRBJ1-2	CASSQAGPLANYGYTF	TGTGCCAGCAGCCAAGCCGGACCGCTAGCTAACTATGGCTACACCTTC
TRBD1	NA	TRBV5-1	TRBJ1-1	CASSLGDRNLQGTEAFF	TGCGCCAGCAGCTTGGGGGACAGGAACCTGCAAGGGACTGAAGCTTTCTTT
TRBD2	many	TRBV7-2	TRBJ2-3	CASSQRGRVAGGTQYF	TGTGCCAGCAGCCAGCGGGGAAGAGTAGCGGGTGGTACGCAGTATTTT